Described below is a single T cell receptor (beta chain) sequence and its context. This clonotype came up a few times. Which antigen it targets is not known. Base quality data are lacking; no much larger clone is found one base away. V loses 8 bases, J loses 4 bases, and the germline ends lie 14 bases apart. The CDR3 contains 13 residues, cysteine and phenylalanine counted. Left in the record is the CDR3 DNA by itself, 39 bases read in frame from the first base. Reading the germline V gene (reference sequence) gives CDR1 SEHNR and CDR2 FQNEAQ. The library was prepared using RACE. TCRdb names NextSeq 500 as the instrument used. Library preparation attached unique molecular identifiers to individual cDNA molecules for quantitative, reproducible TCR counting. For every blood RNA sample, sequencing covered both the TCR alpha and TCR beta chains. Per the original workflow: Samples had a median of roughly 99,000 TCRs, with a range from roughly 23,224 to 700,000. The Decombinator software suite was used to annotate the V, J and CDR3 of the TCR reads. For the PS versus PT1 abundance plots, all samples were subsampled to the same number of TCRs (28,000). TCRs were defined as expanded if absent before sensitization and observed at least eight times at the 2-week time point. The public reads were run again by TCRdb, first through fastp at Q25 and then through MiXCR, and only productive beta chains were kept. Every entry covers one CDR3 protein and lists the most common genes and DNA from its rows. None of the V and J calls come from the authors' own analysis; TCRdb made them. The sample has about 270,000 distinct CDR3 sequences on record, approximately 8% of them singletons. The top ten clonotypes cover about 1.1% of the sample.

This specimen comes from a study of human T cells and chemical hapten exposure (dated by TCRdb to the early 2020s). Regarding the research as a whole: For sensitization, 2% DPC in acetone was applied to a roughly 2 cm by roughly 2 cm area of upper inner arm skin. Roughly 30 alopecia patients provided blood for TCR sequencing at one to four time points (pre-sensitization, 2, 6 and 24 weeks). In alopecia patients, the study followed how the peripheral blood TCR repertoire changed in vivo over primary and secondary sensitization to diphenylcyclopropenone (DPC), a hapten. Blood samples were taken from patients before sensitization (week 0) and then at 2, 6 and about 24 weeks after DPC sensitization. The patient cohort, mostly female, included alopecia areata with under or over 50% scalp involvement, alopecia totalis and alopecia universalis. Weekly therapeutic DPC doses were additionally applied to the scalp of patients throughout the roughly 25-week study period. Patch testing was performed on the upper back with Finn chambers containing 0.01% DPC, and the patch tests were scored after 6 days according to International Contact Dermatitis Research Group standards. Libraries were combined into a pool for sequencing, and differences in TCR yield between samples came mainly from small differences in library volumes within the pool. General findings and caveats noted by the study authors: No change with DPC sensitization was found in the number of TCRs above 1 in 1000 frequency, and no evidence of global repertoire structure alterations was found. Patch test score correlated positively with the number of PT1 expanded TCRs, reaching significance at thresholds 8, 16 and 32 but not at 4. After repeated subsampling, changes were observed in the strength of the expansion versus patch-test correlation and in the threshold at which the correlation became significant. Compared with pre-sensitization or healthy control sets, expanded TCRs formed significantly more large CDR3 similarity clusters, which is consistent with antigen-driven responses. Because every patient had alopecia, a presumed autoimmune disease, the patients' immune response might differ from that of healthy individuals.

The meaning of the sample's time point label: pre-sensitization, week 0. Explained via the paper, the treatment or condition label denotes: therapeutic diphenylcyclopropenone sensitization with weekly scalp DPC. At every patch-test visit, the blood draw took place before the patch test was put on. To be eligible, patients had to be aged 18 to 70, diagnosed with alopecia and judged suitable for DPC therapy, while pregnant patients were excluded. Total RNA was isolated from unfractionated whole blood collected in Tempus Blood RNA tubes. The sequencing here drew on whole blood, taken in connection with sensitization to the hapten diphenylcyclopropenone (DPC). This TCR came from a young man with alopecia areata. Some clones in this sample may be carry-over from other donors' samples. The rearranged chain carries TRBV7-9 and TRBJ1-2; matching of 6 bases hints at TRBD1 as the D gene. The sequence in DNA is TGTGCCAGCTGGGTGGGGGCCGGCTATGGCTACACCTTC. This translates into CASWVGAGYGYTF. Beyond the CDR3, the reference TRBV7-9 and TRBJ1-2 genes provide the residues; the full variable domain reads: DTGVSQNPRHKITKRGQNVTFRCDPISEHNRLYWYRQTLGQGPEFLTYFQNEAQLEKSRLLSDRFSAERPKGSFSTLEIQRTEQGDSAMYLCASWVGAGYGYTFGSGTRLTVV.